Sequencing of this T cell receptor beta chain was carried out in a study of CD8+ T cells in alopecia areata. The treatment was: oral pan-JAK inhibitor, 5-10 mg twice daily. Trimming pared 3 bases from V and 0 bases from J, leaving 12 bases between. This CDR3 region has 14 residues. Germline CDR1 is GTSNPN and CDR2 is SVGIG (reference sequence). After isolation, RNA underwent reverse transcription to generate cDNA as the sequencing template. TCRdb's table, derived via immunoSEQ multiplex PCR, lists solely in-frame clones and lacks some. Among about 150,000 clones listed, less than 70% were seen once. The genes are TRBV30 and TRBJ2-7; D not resolved. The receptor's source is a human donor with alopecia areata. The source was CD8+ T cells sorted from blood, collected at week 4, from a patient treated with tofacitinib. As DNA, the CDR3 is TGTGCCTGGAGCGGGCGGCGGAGCTCCTACGAGCAGTACTTC. Translated, it gives CAWSGRRSSYEQYF.